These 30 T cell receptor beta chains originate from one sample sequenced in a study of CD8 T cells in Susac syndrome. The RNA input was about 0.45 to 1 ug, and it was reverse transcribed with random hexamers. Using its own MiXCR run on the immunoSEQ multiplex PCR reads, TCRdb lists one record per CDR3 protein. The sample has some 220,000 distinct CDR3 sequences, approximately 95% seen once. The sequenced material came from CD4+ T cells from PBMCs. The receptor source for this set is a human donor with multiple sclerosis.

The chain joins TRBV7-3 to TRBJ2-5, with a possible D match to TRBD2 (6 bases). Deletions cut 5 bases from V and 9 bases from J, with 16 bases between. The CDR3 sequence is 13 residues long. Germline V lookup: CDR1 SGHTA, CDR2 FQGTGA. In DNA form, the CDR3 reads TGTGCCAGCAGCCCCGGGACTCGCGGGCCCCAGTACTTC. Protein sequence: CASSPGTRGPQYF.

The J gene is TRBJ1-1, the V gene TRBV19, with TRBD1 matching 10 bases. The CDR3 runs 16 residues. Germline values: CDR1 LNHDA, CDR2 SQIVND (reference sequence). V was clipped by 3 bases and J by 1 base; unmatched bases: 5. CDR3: CASSIGTGAKNTEAFF. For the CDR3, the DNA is TGTGCCAGTAGTATTGGGACAGGGGCGAAGAACACTGAAGCTTTCTTT.

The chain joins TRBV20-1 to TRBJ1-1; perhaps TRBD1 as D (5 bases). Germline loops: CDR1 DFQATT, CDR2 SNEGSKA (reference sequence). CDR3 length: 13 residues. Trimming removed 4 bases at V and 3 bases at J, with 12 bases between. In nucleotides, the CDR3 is TGCAGTGCTACTCAGGGAATAGACACTGAAGCTTTCTTT. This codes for CSATQGIDTEAFF.

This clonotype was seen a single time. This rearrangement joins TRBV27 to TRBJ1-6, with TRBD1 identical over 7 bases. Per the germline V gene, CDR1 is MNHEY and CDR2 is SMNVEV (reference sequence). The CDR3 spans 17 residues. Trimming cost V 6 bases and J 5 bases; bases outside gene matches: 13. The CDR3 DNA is TGTGCCAGCAGCCCTATAGGGGGCTGGTTGGATAATTCACCCCTCCACTTT. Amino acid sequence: CASSPIGGWLDNSPLHF.

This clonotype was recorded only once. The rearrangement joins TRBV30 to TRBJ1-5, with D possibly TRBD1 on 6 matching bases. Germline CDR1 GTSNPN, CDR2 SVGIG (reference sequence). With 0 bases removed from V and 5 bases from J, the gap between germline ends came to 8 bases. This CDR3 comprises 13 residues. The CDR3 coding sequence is TGTGCCTGGAGTGTAGGGGGACATCAGCCCCAGCATTTT. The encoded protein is CAWSVGGHQPQHF.

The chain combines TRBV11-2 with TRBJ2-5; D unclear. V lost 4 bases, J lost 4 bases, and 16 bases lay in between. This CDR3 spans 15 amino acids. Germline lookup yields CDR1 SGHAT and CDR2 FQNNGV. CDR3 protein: CASSSTLGWVETQYF. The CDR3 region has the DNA TGTGCCAGCAGCTCTACACTGGGGTGGGTAGAGACCCAGTACTTC.

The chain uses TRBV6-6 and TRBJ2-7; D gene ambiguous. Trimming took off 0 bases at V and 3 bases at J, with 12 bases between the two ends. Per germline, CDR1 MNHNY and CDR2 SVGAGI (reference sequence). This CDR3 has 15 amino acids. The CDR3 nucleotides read TGTGCCAGCAGTTACTCGAGTGGGATATACTACGAGCAGTACTTC. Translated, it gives CASSYSSGIYYEQYF.

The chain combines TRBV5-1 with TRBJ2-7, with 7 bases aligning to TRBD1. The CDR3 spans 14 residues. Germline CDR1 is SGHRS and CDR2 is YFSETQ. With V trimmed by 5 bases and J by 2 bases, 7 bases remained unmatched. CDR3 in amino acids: CASRREGQAYEQYF. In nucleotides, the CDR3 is TGCGCCAGCAGGCGAGAAGGACAGGCCTACGAGCAGTACTTC.

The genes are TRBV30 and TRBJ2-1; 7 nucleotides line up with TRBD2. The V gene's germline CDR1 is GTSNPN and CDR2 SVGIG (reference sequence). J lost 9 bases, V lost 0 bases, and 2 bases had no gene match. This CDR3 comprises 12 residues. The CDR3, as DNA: TGTGCCTGGAGTGTCTGGGAGGGTGAGCAGTTCTTC. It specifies CAWSVWEGEQFF.

CDR3: CASSLLVTQTQYF. CDR3 nucleotides: TGTGCCAGCAGCTTACTCGTGACGCAGACCCAGTACTTC. The chain carries TRBV7-2 and TRBJ2-5; D is ambiguous. Trimming removed 2 bases from V and 6 bases from J, with 10 bases in between. The CDR3 totals 13 residues. The germline V gene encodes CDR1 SGHTA and CDR2 FQGNSA.

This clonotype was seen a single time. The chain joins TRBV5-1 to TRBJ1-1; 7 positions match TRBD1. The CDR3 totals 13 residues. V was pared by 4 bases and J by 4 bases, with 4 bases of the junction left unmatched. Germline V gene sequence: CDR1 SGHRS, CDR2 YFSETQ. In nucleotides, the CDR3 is TGCGCCAGCAGCACGGGACAGACCACTGAAGCTTTCTTT. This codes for CASSTGQTTEAFF.

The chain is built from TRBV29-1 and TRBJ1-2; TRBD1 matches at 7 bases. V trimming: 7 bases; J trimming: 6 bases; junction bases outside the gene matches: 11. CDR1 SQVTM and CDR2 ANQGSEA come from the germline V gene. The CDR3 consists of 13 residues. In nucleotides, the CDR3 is TGCAGCGCGGGGGCAGGGGGTTTAGATGGCTACACCTTC. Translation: CSAGAGGLDGYTF.

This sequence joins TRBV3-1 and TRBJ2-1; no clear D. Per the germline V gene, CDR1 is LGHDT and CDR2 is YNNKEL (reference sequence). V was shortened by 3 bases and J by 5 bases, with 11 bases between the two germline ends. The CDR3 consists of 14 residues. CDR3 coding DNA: TGTGCCAGCAGCCATAACTATTTCCACAATGAGCAGTTCTTC. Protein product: CASSHNYFHNEQFF.

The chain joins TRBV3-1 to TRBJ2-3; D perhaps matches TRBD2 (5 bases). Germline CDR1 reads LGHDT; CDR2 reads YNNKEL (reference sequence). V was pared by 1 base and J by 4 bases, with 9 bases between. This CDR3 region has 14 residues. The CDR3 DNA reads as TGTGCCAGCAGCCAAGTGCTAGCCGCAGATACGCAGTATTTT. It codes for CASSQVLAADTQYF.

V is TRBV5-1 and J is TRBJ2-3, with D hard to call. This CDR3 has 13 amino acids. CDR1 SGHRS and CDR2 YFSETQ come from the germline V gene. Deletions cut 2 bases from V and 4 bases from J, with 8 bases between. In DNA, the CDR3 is TGCGCCAGCAGCTTCGAGGTCCCAGATACGCAGTATTTT. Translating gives CASSFEVPDTQYF. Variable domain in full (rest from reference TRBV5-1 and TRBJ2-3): KAGVTQTPRYLIKTRGQQVTLSCSPISGHRSVSWYQQTPGQGLQFLFEYFSETQRNKGNFPGRFSGRQFSNSRSEMNVSTLELGDSALYLCASSFEVPDTQYFGPGTRLTVL.

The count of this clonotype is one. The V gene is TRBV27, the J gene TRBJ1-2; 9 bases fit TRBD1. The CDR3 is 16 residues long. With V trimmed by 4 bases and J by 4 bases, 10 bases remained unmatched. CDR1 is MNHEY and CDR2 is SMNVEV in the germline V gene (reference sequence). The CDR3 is CASSSLGQGKSYGYTF. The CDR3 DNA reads TGTGCCAGCAGTTCCCTAGGACAGGGGAAGAGCTATGGCTACACCTTC.

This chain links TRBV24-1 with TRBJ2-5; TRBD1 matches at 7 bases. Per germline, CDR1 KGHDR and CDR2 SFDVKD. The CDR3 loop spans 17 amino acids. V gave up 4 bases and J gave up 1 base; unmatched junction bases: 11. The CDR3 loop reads CATSEPTGKRAQETQYF. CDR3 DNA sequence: TGTGCCACCAGTGAACCGACAGGGAAAAGGGCCCAAGAGACCCAGTACTTC.

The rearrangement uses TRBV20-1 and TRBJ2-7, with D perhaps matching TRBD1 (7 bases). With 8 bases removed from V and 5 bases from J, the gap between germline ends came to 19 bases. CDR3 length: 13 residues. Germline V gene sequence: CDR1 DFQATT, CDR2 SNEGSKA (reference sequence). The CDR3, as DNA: TGCAGTTCAGGGGGACTCCTGTCCGACGAGCAGTACTTC. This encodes CSSGGLLSDEQYF.

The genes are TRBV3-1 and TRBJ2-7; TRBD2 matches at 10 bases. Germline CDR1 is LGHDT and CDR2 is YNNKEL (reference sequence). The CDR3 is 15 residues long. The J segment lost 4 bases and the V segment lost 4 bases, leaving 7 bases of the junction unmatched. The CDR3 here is CASSPLSAGGYEQYF. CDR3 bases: TGTGCCAGCAGCCCTTTGTCAGCGGGAGGGTACGAGCAGTACTTC.

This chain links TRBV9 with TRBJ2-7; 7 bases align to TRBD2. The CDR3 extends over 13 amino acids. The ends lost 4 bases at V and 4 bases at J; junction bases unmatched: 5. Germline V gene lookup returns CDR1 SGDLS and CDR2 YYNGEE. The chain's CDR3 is CASSPGTKYEQYF. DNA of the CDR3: TGTGCCAGCAGCCCCGGGACTAAATACGAGCAGTACTTC. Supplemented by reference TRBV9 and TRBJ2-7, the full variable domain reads DSGVTQTPKHLITATGQRVTLRCSPRSGDLSVYWYQQSLDQGLQFLIQYYNGEERAKGNILERFSAQQFPDLHSELNLSSLELGDSALYFCASSPGTKYEQYFGPGTRLTVT.

CDR3 loop: CASSLWTRSFEQYF. The DNA of the CDR3 is TGTGCCAGCAGCTTGTGGACTCGCAGCTTCGAGCAGTACTTC. The chain links TRBV5-4 to TRBJ2-7, with D possibly matching TRBD2 (5 bases). CDR3 length: 14 residues. CDR1 is SGHNT and CDR2 is YYREEE in the germline V gene (reference sequence). V was cut by 1 base and J by 6 bases, with 14 bases left in between.

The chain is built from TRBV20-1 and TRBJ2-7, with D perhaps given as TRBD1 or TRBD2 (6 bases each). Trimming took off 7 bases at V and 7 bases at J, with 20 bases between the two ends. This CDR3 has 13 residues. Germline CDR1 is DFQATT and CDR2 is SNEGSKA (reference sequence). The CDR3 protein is CSVARGALEEQYF. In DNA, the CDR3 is TGCAGTGTCGCGAGGGGGGCACTTGAGGAGCAGTACTTC.

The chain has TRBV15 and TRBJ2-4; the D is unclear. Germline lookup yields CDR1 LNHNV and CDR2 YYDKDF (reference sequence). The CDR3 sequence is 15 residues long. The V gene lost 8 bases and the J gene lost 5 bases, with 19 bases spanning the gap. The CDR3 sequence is CATASRLDRQNIQYF. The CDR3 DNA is TGTGCCACCGCATCGCGTTTGGACCGCCAAAACATTCAGTACTTC. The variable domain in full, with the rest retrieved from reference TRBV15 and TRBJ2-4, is DAMVIQNPRYQVTQFGKPVTLSCSQTLNHNVMYWYQQKSSQAPKLLFHYYDKDFNNEADTPDNFQSRRPNTSFCFLDIRSPGLGDTAMYLCATASRLDRQNIQYFGAGTRLSVL.

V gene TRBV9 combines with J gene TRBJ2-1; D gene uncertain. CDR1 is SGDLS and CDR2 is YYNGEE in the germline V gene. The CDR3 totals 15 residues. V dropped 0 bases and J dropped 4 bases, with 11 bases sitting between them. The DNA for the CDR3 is TGTGCCAGCAGCGTAGACTCGTCCTCATACAATGAGCAGTTCTTC. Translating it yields CASSVDSSSYNEQFF.

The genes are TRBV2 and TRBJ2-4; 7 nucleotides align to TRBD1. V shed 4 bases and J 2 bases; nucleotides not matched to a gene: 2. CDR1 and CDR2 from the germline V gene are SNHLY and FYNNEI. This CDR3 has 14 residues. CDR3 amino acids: CASSVTGPKNIQYF. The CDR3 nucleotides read TGTGCCAGCAGTGTGACAGGGCCCAAAAACATTCAGTACTTC.

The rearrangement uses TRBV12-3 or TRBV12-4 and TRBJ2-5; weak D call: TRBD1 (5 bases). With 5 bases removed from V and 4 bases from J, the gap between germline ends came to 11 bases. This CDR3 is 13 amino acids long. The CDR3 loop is CASSPGSGETQYF. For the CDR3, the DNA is TGTGCCAGCAGTCCAGGGTCGGGAGAGACCCAGTACTTC.

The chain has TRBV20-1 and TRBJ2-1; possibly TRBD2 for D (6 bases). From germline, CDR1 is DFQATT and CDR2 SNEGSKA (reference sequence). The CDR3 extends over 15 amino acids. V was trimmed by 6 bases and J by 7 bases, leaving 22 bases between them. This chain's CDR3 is CSARDIRGRLNEQFF. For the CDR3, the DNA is TGCAGTGCCCGCGATATCCGGGGGAGACTAAATGAGCAGTTCTTC.

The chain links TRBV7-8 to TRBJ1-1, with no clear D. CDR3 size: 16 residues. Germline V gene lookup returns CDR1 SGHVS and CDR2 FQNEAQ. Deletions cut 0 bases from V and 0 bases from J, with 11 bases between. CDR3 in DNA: TGTGCCAGCAGCTTAGCTGCAGGAACCATGAACACTGAAGCTTTCTTT. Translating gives CASSLAAGTMNTEAFF.

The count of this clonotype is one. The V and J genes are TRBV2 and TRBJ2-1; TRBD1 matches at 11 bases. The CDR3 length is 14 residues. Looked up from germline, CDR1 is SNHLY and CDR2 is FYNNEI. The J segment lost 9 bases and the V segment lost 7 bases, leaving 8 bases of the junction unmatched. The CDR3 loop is CASNRDRGIGEQFF. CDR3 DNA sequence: TGTGCCAGCAACCGGGACAGGGGGATAGGTGAGCAGTTCTTC.

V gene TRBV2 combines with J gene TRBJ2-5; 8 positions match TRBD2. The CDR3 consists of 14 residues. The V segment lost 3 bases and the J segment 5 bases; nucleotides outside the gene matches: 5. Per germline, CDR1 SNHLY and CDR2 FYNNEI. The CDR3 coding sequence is TGTGCCAGCAGTGATAGCGGGACGTTTGAGACCCAGTACTTC. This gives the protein CASSDSGTFETQYF.